These 19 T cell receptor beta chains share one sample of origin, sequenced in a study of control samples from healthy donors and cancer patients (dated by TCRdb to 2020 to 2022). Libraries were built with the immunoSEQ multiplex PCR assay. The table was pulled from immuneACCESS by TCRdb, which kept in-frame rearrangements only. Such tables lose some clones; where checked, under half of the loss comes from unresolved V genes, and the rest has no known cause. This sample has 260,000 or so clones in its table, and about 80% of those were observed once. The biggest ten clones account for roughly 15% of the sample. The sequenced material came from PBMCs. The receptor source for this set is a woman aged 60-75 years with lung cancer.

The rearrangement uses TRBV18 and TRBJ2-1, with D uncertain. This CDR3 is built from 15 residues. Germline-derived CDR1 and CDR2 are KGHSH and LQKENI. V lost 3 bases, J lost 0 bases, and 9 bases lay in between. CDR3 region: CASSPMVFSYNEQFF. The CDR3 DNA reads TGTGCCAGCTCACCCATGGTATTCTCCTACAATGAGCAGTTCTTC.

This clone was counted once. The chain combines TRBV5-4 with TRBJ1-2; D call uncertain. CDR1 is SGHNT and CDR2 is YYREEE in the germline V gene (reference sequence). The CDR3 runs to 13 residues. V was clipped by 1 base and J by 5 bases, with 9 bases between them. CDR3 amino acids: CASSLRAGYGYTF. In nucleotides, the CDR3 is TGTGCCAGCAGCTTGCGGGCGGGGTATGGCTACACCTTC.

The chain recombines TRBV10-3 with TRBJ2-7; TRBD2 agrees at 8 bases. Trimming removed 3 bases from V and 6 bases from J; junction bases left unmatched: 7. Germline values: CDR1 ENHRY, CDR2 SYGVKD. The CDR3 sequence is 14 residues long. DNA of the CDR3: TGTGCCATCAGTGATTATAGCGGGATGCGCGAGCAGTACTTC. This translates into CAISDYSGMREQYF.

The count of this clone is one. This chain connects TRBV7-2 to TRBJ2-7, with D maybe TRBD2 (6 bases). Trimming left V 4 bases short and J 5 bases short, with 12 bases between. The CDR3 totals 13 residues. CDR1 SGHTA and CDR2 FQGNSA come from the germline V gene. The CDR3 reads CASSSPGVNEQYF. CDR3 coding DNA: TGTGCCAGCAGCTCACCGGGGGTCAACGAGCAGTACTTC.

The count of this clone is one. CDR3 DNA sequence: TGTGCCAGTAGTAGTCCCAGGGAGTACGGCTACGAGCAGTACTTC. It yields the protein CASSSPREYGYEQYF. The chain carries TRBV19 and TRBJ2-7, with D perhaps given as TRBD1 or TRBD2 (5 bases each). CDR1 and CDR2 (germline): LNHDA, SQIVND (reference sequence). This CDR3 is built from 15 residues. The V end was cut by 4 bases, the J end by 3 bases, with 16 bases between.

The chain links TRBV11-3 to TRBJ2-2; D gene uncertain. This CDR3 spans 14 amino acids. Trimming shortened V by 1 base and J by 5 bases, and 8 bases separated the two germline ends. Germline assignment: CDR1 SGHNT and CDR2 YENEEA. CDR3 region: CASSLGYPTGELFF. CDR3 coding DNA: TGTGCCAGCAGCTTAGGCTACCCAACCGGGGAGCTGTTTTTT.

The chain recombines TRBV24-1 with TRBJ1-1, with D tentatively TRBD1 (5 bases). This CDR3 contains 15 residues. The germline V and J ends were trimmed by 8 bases and 2 bases, with 17 bases remaining between them. The germline V gene has CDR1 KGHDR and CDR2 SFDVKD. The CDR3 loop is CATTGSGGANTEAFF. In DNA, the CDR3 is TGTGCCACCACCGGCTCGGGAGGGGCCAACACTGAAGCTTTCTTT.

The V gene is TRBV5-6, the J gene TRBJ2-2; 7 nucleotides line up with TRBD1. The junction had 12 bases not matched to a gene; V was cut back by 4 bases and J by 6 bases. This CDR3 has 16 residues. Germline V gives CDR1 SGHDT, CDR2 YYEEEE. The DNA for the CDR3 is TGTGCCAGCAGCCCCAACAACAGGGGAGCCGCCGGGGAGCTGTTTTTT. It codes for CASSPNNRGAAGELFF.

The genes are TRBV6-5 and TRBJ1-2, with a possible D match to TRBD1 (6 bases). The germline CDR1 and CDR2 sequences are MNHEY and SVGAGI. The germline V and J ends were trimmed by 5 bases and 4 bases, with 14 bases remaining between them. CDR3 size: 14 residues. The CDR3 sequence: CASSLEGGRYGYTF. The DNA of the CDR3 is TGTGCCAGCAGTCTAGAGGGGGGGCGCTATGGCTACACCTTC.

This clone was detected only once. V is TRBV6-6 and J is TRBJ1-1; TRBD1 might be the D (5 bases). The CDR3 has 15 residues. The V gene's germline CDR1 is MNHNY and CDR2 SVGAGI (reference sequence). The V end lost 7 bases, the J end lost 3 bases, and 18 bases lay between the germline ends. The CDR3: CASNPWGGGDTEAFF. The CDR3 nucleotides are TGTGCCAGCAATCCCTGGGGGGGAGGGGACACTGAAGCTTTCTTT.

The V gene is TRBV3-1 (or the pseudogene TRBV3-2), the J gene TRBJ2-1, with D perhaps TRBD2 (5 bases). CDR3 size: 17 residues. CDR1 is LGHDT and CDR2 is YNNKEL in the germline V gene (reference sequence). The germline V and J ends were trimmed by 4 bases and 0 bases, with 16 bases remaining between them. The CDR3 DNA follows: TGTGCCAGCAGCCGTGAAGCGGTAGGTCACTCCTACAATGAGCAGTTCTTC. Protein product: CASSREAVGHSYNEQFF.

V and J are TRBV6-5 and TRBJ1-1; D may be TRBD1 (6 bases). CDR3 size: 16 residues. The germline gives CDR1 MNHEY, CDR2 SVGAGI. The ends were cut back, 0 bases at V and 5 bases at J, with 16 bases in the middle. The CDR3 region has the DNA TGTGCCAGCAGTTACTCAACAGGGAAACGAGGGACTGAAGCTTTCTTT. As protein: CASSYSTGKRGTEAFF.

This chain uses TRBV6-1 with TRBJ1-1; D unresolved. This CDR3 region has 15 residues. Deletions cut 1 base from V and 1 base from J, with 10 bases between. CDR1 MNHNS and CDR2 SASEGT come from the germline V gene. In DNA form, the CDR3 reads TGTGCCAGCAGTGAAGTGGGGAACAGGAACACTGAAGCTTTCTTT. This gives the protein CASSEVGNRNTEAFF.

Concerning this clone itself: The same CDR3 arises from other DNA sequences in this sample as well. The chain uses TRBV5-1 and TRBJ1-6; D gene uncertain. V was cut by 0 bases and J by 8 bases, with 6 bases left in between. Germline V gives CDR1 SGHRS, CDR2 YFSETQ. CDR3 length equals 13 residues. The CDR3 nucleotides are TGCGCCAGCAGCTTGGTTGGCGATTCACCCCTCCACTTT. Translation: CASSLVGDSPLHF.

The chain is built from TRBV5-1 and TRBJ1-4; TRBD1 might be the D (5 bases). V lost 8 bases and J 12 bases, leaving 20 bases between the germline ends. This CDR3 is 13 amino acids long. Germline V gene lookup returns CDR1 SGHRS and CDR2 YFSETQ. The CDR3 sequence is CASHRDPFEELFF. The CDR3 DNA reads TGCGCCAGTCACCGGGACCCCTTTGAGGAACTGTTTTTT.

The CDR3 reads CATKSGSNEQFF. The CDR3, as DNA: TGTGCCACCAAATCGGGGTCCAATGAGCAGTTCTTC. The chain joins TRBV24-1 to TRBJ2-1; TRBD2 is a possible D gene (5 bases). CDR3 length equals 12 residues. The germline V and J ends were trimmed by 8 bases and 6 bases, with 10 bases remaining between them. CDR1 is KGHDR, CDR2 SFDVKD, per germline.

This chain uses TRBV9 with TRBJ2-1; perhaps D is TRBD1 or TRBD2 (7 bases each). The ends were cut back, 0 bases at V and 6 bases at J, with 13 bases in the middle. This CDR3 spans 15 amino acids. Germline-derived CDR1 and CDR2 are SGDLS and YYNGEE. CDR3 region: CASSVGQGGANEQFF. The CDR3 coding sequence is TGTGCCAGCAGCGTAGGGCAGGGGGGGGCCAATGAGCAGTTCTTC.

The chain uses TRBV11-2 and TRBJ2-1; 7 bases fit TRBD2. The CDR3 runs to 15 residues. Germline V gives CDR1 SGHAT, CDR2 FQNNGV. V dropped 5 bases and J dropped 2; count of bases not matched to a gene: 6. The CDR3 here is CASSPIAGPYNEQFF. In nucleotides, the CDR3 is TGTGCCAGCAGCCCTATAGCGGGCCCCTACAATGAGCAGTTCTTC.

This clone was picked up one time. The chain recombines TRBV19 with TRBJ1-2; the match to TRBD1 covers 8 bases. Looked up from germline, CDR1 is LNHDA and CDR2 is SQIVND (reference sequence). CDR3 length: 15 amino acids. The junction had 5 bases not matched to a gene; V was cut back by 4 bases and J by 1 base. CDR3 region: CASSNPGQGNYGYTF. CDR3 nucleotides: TGTGCCAGTAGTAACCCCGGACAGGGTAACTATGGCTACACCTTC.